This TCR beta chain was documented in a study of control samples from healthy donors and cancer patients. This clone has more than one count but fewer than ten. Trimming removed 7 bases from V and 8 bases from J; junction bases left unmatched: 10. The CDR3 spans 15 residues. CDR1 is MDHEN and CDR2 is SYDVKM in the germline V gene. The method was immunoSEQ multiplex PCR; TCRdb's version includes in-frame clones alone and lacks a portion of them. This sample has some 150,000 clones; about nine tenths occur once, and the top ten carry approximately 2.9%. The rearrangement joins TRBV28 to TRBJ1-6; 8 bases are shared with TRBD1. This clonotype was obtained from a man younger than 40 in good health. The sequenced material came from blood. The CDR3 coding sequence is TGTGCCAGCACCGACGGACAGGGAGGCGATTCACCCCTCCACTTT. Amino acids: CASTDGQGGDSPLHF.